Below, 11 T cell receptor beta chains from the same sample are listed, as sequenced in a study of blood T cell repertoires in COVID-19. Only in-frame clones appear in the TCRdb table, and some are missing; sequencing was by immunoSEQ multiplex PCR. The data show roughly 68,000 clones, roughly 87% seen once. Sequencing input: peripheral blood. These receptors came from a middle-aged man with COVID-19, enrolled during active disease.

The chain couples TRBV5-6 to TRBJ1-1; weak D call: TRBD1 (5 bases). Germline V lookup: CDR1 SGHDT, CDR2 YYEEEE. The CDR3 covers 15 residues. Trimming removed 4 bases from V and 5 bases from J, with 18 bases in between. CDR3 in amino acids: CASSQFLGVGTEAFF. The CDR3 DNA sequence: TGTGCCAGCAGCCAATTTCTAGGGGTAGGGACTGAAGCTTTCTTT.

The chain carries TRBV2 and TRBJ1-1, with unresolved D. The CDR3 contains 14 residues. V was cut by 0 bases and J by 5 bases, with 10 bases left in between. Germline assignment: CDR1 SNHLY and CDR2 FYNNEI. CDR3 amino acids: CASSEAWAKTEAFF. The CDR3, as DNA: TGTGCCAGCAGTGAAGCCTGGGCAAAAACTGAAGCTTTCTTT.

V usage is TRBV5-1 and J usage is TRBJ2-3; 11 bases align to TRBD2. The CDR3 consists of 17 residues. After removal of 0 bases from V and 4 bases from J, the junction contained 7 bases not matched to a gene. Germline V gene sequence: CDR1 SGHRS, CDR2 YFSETQ. The CDR3 protein is CASSLVISGRAADTQYF. The CDR3 nucleotides are TGCGCCAGCAGCTTGGTGATTAGCGGGAGGGCCGCAGATACGCAGTATTTT.

The V gene is TRBV6-2 or TRBV6-3, the J gene TRBJ2-1, with 11 bases identical to TRBD2. V shed 1 base, J shed 4 bases, and the junction held 3 bases outside the gene matches. The CDR3 consists of 16 residues. Germline CDR1 and CDR2: MNHEY and SVGEGT. The CDR3 loop is CASSYWGLADYNEQFF. The CDR3, as DNA: TGTGCCAGCAGTTACTGGGGACTAGCGGATTACAATGAGCAGTTCTTC.

Here the CDR3 DNA reads TGTGCCAGCAGTTTATCCCCGGTGAGTCAGCCCCAGCATTTT. Its protein is CASSLSPVSQPQHF. The chain employs TRBV27 and TRBJ1-5, with unresolved D. Trimming stripped 0 bases from V and 6 bases from J, with 9 bases between. Germline V gene data show CDR1 as MNHEY and CDR2 as SMNVEV (reference sequence). CDR3 length equals 14 residues.

The V and J genes are TRBV7-9 and TRBJ2-1; 10 nucleotides match TRBD2. The length of the CDR3 is 15 residues. Unmatched junction bases numbered 7, after V lost 4 bases and J lost 7 bases. The germline CDR1 and CDR2 sequences are SEHNR and FQNEAQ (reference sequence). CDR3 sequence (DNA): TGTGCCAGCAGCTCGAGCGGGAGGGCCGAGAATGAGCAGTTCTTC. Its translation is CASSSSGRAENEQFF.

CDR3 sequence reads: CASSANRGYNEQFF. The CDR3 bases are TGTGCCAGCAGCGCCAACAGGGGATACAATGAGCAGTTCTTC. This rearrangement joins TRBV11-2 to TRBJ2-1; 7 nucleotides match TRBD1. The CDR3 loop spans 14 amino acids. Germline-derived CDR1 and CDR2 are SGHAT and FQNNGV. V shed 5 bases, J shed 4 bases, and the junction held 5 bases outside the gene matches.

This chain joins TRBV28 and TRBJ2-3, with 8 nucleotides matching TRBD1. J gave up 2 bases and V 7 bases, and 5 bases lay outside the gene matches. This CDR3 comprises 14 residues. Germline V gives CDR1 MDHEN, CDR2 SYDVKM. The CDR3 nucleotides are TGTGCCAGCAATGGACAGGGAGACACAGATACGCAGTATTTT. It codes for CASNGQGDTDTQYF.

V usage is TRBV28 and J usage is TRBJ1-5; D remains ambiguous. Per germline, CDR1 MDHEN and CDR2 SYDVKM. The V gene lost 0 bases and the J gene lost 1 base, with 13 bases spanning the gap. CDR3 length equals 17 residues. CDR3 DNA: TGTGCCAGCAGTTTATGGGGAGGGTCTGGGAGCAATCAGCCCCAGCATTTT. Amino acid sequence: CASSLWGGSGSNQPQHF.

V usage is TRBV19 and J usage is TRBJ1-1, with a weak D call TRBD1 (5 bases). The V and J ends lost 5 bases and 4 bases respectively, with 17 bases between them. The CDR3 length is 15 residues. Germline loops: CDR1 LNHDA, CDR2 SQIVND (reference sequence). CDR3 sequence reads: CASSPLVGVGTEAFF. CDR3 nucleotide sequence: TGTGCCAGTAGTCCTCTGGTAGGGGTGGGCACTGAAGCTTTCTTT.

The CDR3 region is CAISDSATGSDYNEQFF. CDR3 DNA sequence: TGTGCCATCAGTGACTCGGCCACAGGGTCAGACTACAATGAGCAGTTCTTC. V and J are TRBV10-3 and TRBJ2-1; TRBD1 might be the D (6 bases). CDR3 length: 17 residues. Trimming stripped 3 bases from V and 3 bases from J, with 18 bases between. CDR1 is ENHRY and CDR2 is SYGVKD in the germline V gene.